The rows below give T cell receptor beta chains drawn from one sample of a study of shared clonotypes between healthy human individuals. Here immunoSEQ multiplex PCR was the method, and the copy in TCRdb shows in-frame clones only, minus some. The repertoire has hundreds of thousands of clones, approximately 95% of them found once; the top ten carry approximately 0.11%. Specimen: naive CD8+ T cells sorted from blood. The receptors come from a young woman in good health. The CDR3 runs from the conserved cysteine through the conserved F or W. The D gene is left open where the match is weak. Clone sizes are given selectively: once, few, many, or a class where the clone is expanded.

v_call	d_call	j_call	clone_size	cdr3_nt	cdr3_aa
TRBV6-1	NA	TRBJ2-7	once	TGTGCCAGCAGTCCCCGGACCTTCTACGAGCAGTACTTC	CASSPRTFYEQYF
TRBV13	TRBD2	TRBJ2-7	NA	TGTGCCAGCAGCTTAGGCTCCCCCGGGACTAGCGGAGGCGAGCAGTACTTC	CASSLGSPGTSGGEQYF
TRBV4-2	TRBD2	TRBJ2-7	NA	TGTGCCAGCAGCCAATGGGGTCGGACTAGCGAATACGCCTACGAGCAGTACTTC	CASSQWGRTSEYAYEQYF
TRBV9	NA	TRBJ1-5	NA	TGTGCCAGCAGTCAATCCGAAGGCGGACAGCCCCAGCATTTT	CASSQSEGGQPQHF
TRBV28	NA	TRBJ2-7	NA	TGTGCCAGCAGTTATCCAGGGAACTACGAGCAGTACTTC	CASSYPGNYEQYF
TRBV7-9	NA	TRBJ1-2	NA	TGTGCCAGCACCTTGGGAGCACACGGATATAACTATGGCTACACCTTC	CASTLGAHGYNYGYTF
TRBV11-3	TRBD1	TRBJ2-1	NA	TGTGCCAGCAGCGCGGACAGGAACTACAATGAGCAGTTCTTC	CASSADRNYNEQFF
TRBV7-9	TRBD2	TRBJ2-1	NA	TGTGCCAGCAGCTCCACCCATCTGACTAGCGGGAGAGGGGGTGAGCAGTTCTTC	CASSSTHLTSGRGGEQFF
TRBV4-1	NA	TRBJ1-2	NA	TGCGCCAGCAGCCAAGATTGGACATACCTCGGGCACGGCTACACCTTC	CASSQDWTYLGHGYTF
TRBV10-1	NA	TRBJ2-5	NA	TGCGCCAGCAGTGAGTCGTGGGGGGAAGAGACCCAGTACTTC	CASSESWGEETQYF
TRBV5-6	NA	TRBJ1-1	NA	TGTGCCAGCAGCTTCCAGTCTTTGAACACTGAAGCTTTCTTT	CASSFQSLNTEAFF
TRBV5-6	NA	TRBJ2-7	NA	TGTGCCAGCAGCCCTGGAGGCGGGTGGCACGAGCAGTACTTC	CASSPGGGWHEQYF
TRBV9	NA	TRBJ1-1	NA	TGTGCCAGCAGCTTGGGGGACACTGAAGCTTTCTTT	CASSLGDTEAFF
TRBV19	NA	TRBJ2-5	NA	TGTGCCAGTAGTATGAGGGGGGCTCAAGAGACCCAGTACTTC	CASSMRGAQETQYF
TRBV27	NA	TRBJ2-1	few	TGTGCCAGCACCATCGACGGGGGAAATGAGCAGTTCTTC	CASTIDGGNEQFF
TRBV7-1	NA	TRBJ2-7	NA	TGTGCCAGCAGCTTAATCAGCGGAGGCTCCTACGAGCAGTACTTC	CASSLISGGSYEQYF
TRBV27	TRBD1	TRBJ2-7	NA	TGTGCCAGCAGTTACAAGGGGACAGCCGAGAGACCCTACGAGCAGTACTTC	CASSYKGTAERPYEQYF
TRBV6-5	TRBD2	TRBJ2-5	once	TGTGCCAGCAGTTCGGGACTAGCTGCTGAGACCCAGTACTTC	CASSSGLAAETQYF